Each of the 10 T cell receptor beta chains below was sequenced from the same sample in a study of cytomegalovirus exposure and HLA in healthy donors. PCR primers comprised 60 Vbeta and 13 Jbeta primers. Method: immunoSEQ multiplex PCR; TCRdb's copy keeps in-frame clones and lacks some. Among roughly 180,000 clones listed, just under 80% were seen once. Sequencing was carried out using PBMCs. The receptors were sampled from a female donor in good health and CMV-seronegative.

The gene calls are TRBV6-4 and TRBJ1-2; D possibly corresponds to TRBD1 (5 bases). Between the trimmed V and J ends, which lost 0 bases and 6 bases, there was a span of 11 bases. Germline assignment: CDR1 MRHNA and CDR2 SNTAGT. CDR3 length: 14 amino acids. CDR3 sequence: CASSDSFRANGYTF. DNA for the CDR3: TGTGCCAGCAGTGACTCTTTCAGGGCGAATGGCTACACCTTC.

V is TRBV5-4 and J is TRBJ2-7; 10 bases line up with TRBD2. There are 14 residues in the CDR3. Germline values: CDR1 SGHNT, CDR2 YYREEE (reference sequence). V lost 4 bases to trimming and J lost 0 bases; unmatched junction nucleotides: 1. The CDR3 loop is CASSPSGSSYEQYF. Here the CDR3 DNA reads TGTGCCAGCAGCCCTAGCGGGAGCTCCTACGAGCAGTACTTC.

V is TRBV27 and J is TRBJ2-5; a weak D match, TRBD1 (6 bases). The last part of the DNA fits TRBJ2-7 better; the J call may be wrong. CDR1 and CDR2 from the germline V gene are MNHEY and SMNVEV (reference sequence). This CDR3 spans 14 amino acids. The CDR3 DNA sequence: TGTGCCAGCAGTCCTCAGGGGTTCAGCGCCGAGCAGTACTTC. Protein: CASSPQGFSAEQYF.

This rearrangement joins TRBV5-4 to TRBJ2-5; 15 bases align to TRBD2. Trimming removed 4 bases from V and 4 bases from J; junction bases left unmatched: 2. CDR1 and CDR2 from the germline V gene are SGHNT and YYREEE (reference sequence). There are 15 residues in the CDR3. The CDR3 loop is CASSPGLAGGETQYF. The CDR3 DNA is TGTGCCAGCAGCCCGGGACTAGCGGGAGGAGAGACCCAGTACTTC.

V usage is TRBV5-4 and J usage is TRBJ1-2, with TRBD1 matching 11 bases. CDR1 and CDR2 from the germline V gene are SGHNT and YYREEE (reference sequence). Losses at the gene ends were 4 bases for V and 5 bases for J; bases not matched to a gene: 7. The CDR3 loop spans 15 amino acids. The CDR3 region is CASSVGQGAGYGYTF. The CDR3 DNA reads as TGTGCCAGCAGCGTAGGACAGGGGGCTGGTTATGGCTACACCTTC.

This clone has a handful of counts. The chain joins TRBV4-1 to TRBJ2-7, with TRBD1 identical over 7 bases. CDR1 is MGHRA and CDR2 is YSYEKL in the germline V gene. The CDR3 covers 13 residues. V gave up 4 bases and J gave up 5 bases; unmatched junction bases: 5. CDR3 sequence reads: CASSPRQGHEQYF. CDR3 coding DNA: TGCGCCAGCAGCCCCCGACAGGGCCACGAGCAGTACTTC.

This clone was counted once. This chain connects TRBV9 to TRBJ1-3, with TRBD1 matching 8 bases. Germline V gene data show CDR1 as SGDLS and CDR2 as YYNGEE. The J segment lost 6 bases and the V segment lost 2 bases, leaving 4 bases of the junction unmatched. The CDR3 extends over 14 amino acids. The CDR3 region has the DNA TGTGCCAGCAGCGTTGAACAGGGGGAAAACACCATATATTTT. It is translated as CASSVEQGENTIYF. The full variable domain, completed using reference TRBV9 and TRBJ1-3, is DSGVTQTPKHLITATGQRVTLRCSPRSGDLSVYWYQQSLDQGLQFLIQYYNGEERAKGNILERFSAQQFPDLHSELNLSSLELGDSALYFCASSVEQGENTIYFGEGSWLTVV.

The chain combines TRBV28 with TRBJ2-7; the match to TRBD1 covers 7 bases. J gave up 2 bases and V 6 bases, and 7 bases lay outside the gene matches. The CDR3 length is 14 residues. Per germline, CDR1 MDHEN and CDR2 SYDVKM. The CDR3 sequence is CASSPVQGAYEQYF. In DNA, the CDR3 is TGTGCCAGCAGCCCCGTGCAGGGGGCCTACGAGCAGTACTTC.

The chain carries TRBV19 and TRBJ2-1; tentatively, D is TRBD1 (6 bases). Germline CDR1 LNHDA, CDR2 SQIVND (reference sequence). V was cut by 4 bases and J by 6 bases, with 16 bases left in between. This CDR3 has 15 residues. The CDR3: CASSRFAGVFNEQFF. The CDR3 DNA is TGTGCCAGTAGTAGGTTTGCAGGGGTCTTCAATGAGCAGTTCTTC.

As DNA, the CDR3 is TGTGCCAGCAGTTGGACAGGGGACGATCAGCCCCAGCATTTT. It codes for CASSWTGDDQPQHF. The V and J genes are TRBV7-8 and TRBJ1-5; 9 nucleotides match TRBD1. There are 14 residues in the CDR3. V dropped 6 bases and J dropped 5; count of bases not matched to a gene: 5. The germline CDR1 and CDR2 sequences are SGHVS and FQNEAQ.